The rows below give T cell receptor beta chains drawn from one sample of a study of cytomegalovirus exposure and HLA in healthy donors. Profiling relied on immunoSEQ multiplex PCR, and the TCRdb table lists in-frame clones only, not all of them. The table includes just over 150,000 clones, roughly 85% detected once. The specimen sequenced was PBMCs. These receptors were collected from a man between 18 and 29 years old in good health and CMV-seropositive. CDR3s include the opening cysteine and the closing phenylalanine or tryptophan. D genes are given only for firm matches. Some rows mark clone size as missing; the rest say once, few, many or name a class of expanded clone.

clone size	D gene	J gene	V gene	CDR3 protein	CDR3 DNA
NA	TRBD1	TRBJ1-1	TRBV5-5	CASSGLGTGRDTEAFF	TGTGCCAGCAGCGGTCTCGGGACAGGGCGGGACACTGAAGCTTTCTTT
NA	NA	TRBJ2-4	TRBV9	CASSGGKTGFSIQYF	TGTGCCAGCAGCGGAGGGAAGACAGGCTTTAGCATTCAGTACTTC
NA	TRBD1	TRBJ1-2	TRBV5-8	CASSLQTRTGAGYTF	TGTGCCAGCAGCTTGCAAACCAGGACAGGGGCTGGCTACACCTTC
NA	NA	TRBJ1-1	TRBV6-1	CASSELRGNTEAFF	TGTGCCAGCAGTGAATTAAGAGGGAACACTGAAGCTTTCTTT
few	NA	TRBJ2-2	TRBV5-1	CASSLGGQNTGELFF	TGCGCCAGCAGCTTGGGGGGACAGAACACCGGGGAGCTGTTTTTT
few	TRBD1	TRBJ1-1	TRBV19	CASLRDSQMNTEAFF	TGTGCCAGTTTACGGGACAGCCAAATGAACACTGAAGCTTTCTTT
NA	NA	TRBJ2-5	TRBV5-1	CASSFTGESLETQYF	TGCGCCAGCAGCTTTACGGGGGAGTCTCTGGAGACCCAGTACTTC
NA	NA	TRBJ2-7	TRBV7-9	CASSLITELSYEQYF	TGTGCCAGCAGCTTAATCACAGAACTCTCCTACGAGCAGTACTTC
NA	TRBD2	TRBJ2-1	TRBV4-1	CASSRPGTSNEQFF	TGCGCCAGCAGCCGCCCCGGGACTAGCAATGAGCAGTTCTTC
NA	TRBD2	TRBJ2-1	TRBV18	CASSPVASGLYNEQFF	TGTGCCAGCTCACCAGTGGCTAGCGGGTTATACAATGAGCAGTTCTTC
NA	TRBD2	TRBJ2-7	TRBV11-3	CASSDPTSGVTYEQYF	TGTGCCAGCAGCGACCCGACTAGCGGGGTGACCTACGAGCAGTACTTC
NA	NA	TRBJ1-1	TRBV11-2	CASSPQGLPMNTEAFF	TGTGCCAGCAGCCCTCAGGGCCTTCCCATGAACACTGAAGCTTTCTTT
NA	TRBD1	TRBJ1-5	TRBV19	CASSTGGTEPQHF	TGTGCCAGTAGCACAGGGGGCACGGAGCCCCAGCATTTT
NA	NA	TRBJ1-1	TRBV6-5	CASRRTDNTEAFF	TGTGCCAGCAGAAGGACAGACAACACTGAAGCTTTCTTT
NA	TRBD2	TRBJ2-3	TRBV5-1	CASSLLAAADTQYF	TGCGCCAGCAGCTTGCTAGCGGCGGCAGATACGCAGTATTTT
NA	NA	TRBJ2-7	TRBV4-1	CASSQVLTNTYEQYF	TGCGCCAGCAGCCAAGTATTAACAAATACCTACGAGCAGTACTTC
NA	TRBD2	TRBJ2-3	TRBV5-1	CASRSTSGTSGADTQYF	TGCGCCAGCAGATCGACGTCGGGGACTAGCGGGGCAGATACGCAGTATTTT
few	NA	TRBJ2-3	TRBV7-3	CASSLLSTDTQYF	TGTGCCAGCAGCTTACTAAGCACAGATACGCAGTATTTT
NA	TRBD2	TRBJ2-1	TRBV13	CASSLVSSGGPRYNEQFF	TGTGCCAGCAGCTTAGTCTCTAGCGGGGGCCCAAGATACAATGAGCAGTTCTTC
NA	TRBD1	TRBJ1-1	TRBV6-5	CASSYTEGARTEAFF	TGTGCCAGCAGTTATACGGAGGGGGCGCGAACTGAAGCTTTCTTT
NA	NA	TRBJ2-6	TRBV6-5	CASSGNSGANGLTF	TGTGCCAGCAGCGGTAATTCTGGGGCCAACGGCCTGACTTTC
NA	NA	TRBJ1-1	TRBV2	CASSAIGERIGAFF	TGTGCCAGCAGTGCGATCGGGGAGCGGATAGGAGCTTTCTTT
NA	NA	TRBJ2-1	TRBV9	CASSPAQGLTYNEQFF	TGTGCCAGCAGCCCCGCCCAGGGGTTGACCTACAATGAGCAGTTCTTC
NA	NA	TRBJ2-5	TRBV4-3	CASSQGTPGRETQYF	TGCGCCAGCAGCCAAGGGACACCAGGAAGAGAGACCCAGTACTTC
NA	NA	TRBJ1-1	TRBV14	CASKTTNNKAEAFF	TGTGCCAGCAAGACTACTAACAACAAGGCTGAAGCTTTCTTT
NA	TRBD2	TRBJ2-7	TRBV25-1	CASSDAGGLYEQYF	TGTGCCAGCAGTGATGCGGGGGGGCTCTACGAGCAGTACTTC
NA	NA	TRBJ2-6	TRBV7-2	CASSSDRINGANGLTF	TGTGCCAGCAGCTCAGACAGGATTAATGGGGCCAACGGCCTGACTTTC
once	NA	TRBJ2-3	TRBV11-3	CASSSITDTQYF	TGTGCCAGCAGCTCTATCACAGATACGCAGTATTTT
NA	TRBD1	TRBJ2-5	TRBV5-6	CASSEGQGAQETQYF	TGTGCCAGCAGCGAGGGACAGGGGGCGCAAGAGACCCAGTACTTC
NA	TRBD1	TRBJ1-5	TRBV5-6	CASSSRQGAQPQHF	TGTGCCAGCAGTTCCCGACAGGGGGCTCAGCCCCAGCATTTT
once	TRBD1	TRBJ1-5	TRBV10-3	CAIGTEGQPQHF	TGTGCCATCGGGACAGAGGGCCAGCCCCAGCATTTT
NA	TRBD1	TRBJ2-7	TRBV9	CASSALGTGDYEQYF	TGTGCCAGCAGCGCACTTGGGACAGGGGACTACGAGCAGTACTTC
NA	NA	TRBJ1-6	TRBV4-2	CASSQADSNSPLHF	TGTGCCAGCAGCCAAGCTGACAGTAATTCACCCCTCCACTTT
NA	NA	TRBJ2-7	TRBV7-6	CASSLGQGAYEQYF	TGTGCCAGCAGCTTAGGGCAGGGTGCCTACGAGCAGTACTTC
few	TRBD1	TRBJ1-1	TRBV19	CASSNWDRGDRDTEAFF	TGTGCCAGTAGCAATTGGGACAGGGGGGATCGTGACACTGAAGCTTTCTTT
once	NA	TRBJ2-3	TRBV11-3	CASSLGGTDTQYF	TGTGCCAGCAGCTTAGGAGGCACAGATACGCAGTATTTT
NA	TRBD1	TRBJ1-4	TRBV7-9	CASSVEGRTGNEKLFF	TGTGCCAGCAGCGTGGAGGGGAGGACAGGAAATGAAAAACTGTTTTTT
NA	TRBD2	TRBJ2-7	TRBV2	CASSAPVAGGTYEQYF	TGTGCCAGCAGTGCCCCCGTAGCGGGGGGCACCTACGAGCAGTACTTC
NA	TRBD2	TRBJ2-3	TRBV7-8	CASSLVGRGGTDTQYF	TGTGCCAGCAGCTTAGTAGGGCGGGGGGGCACAGATACGCAGTATTTT
NA	TRBD1	TRBJ1-3	TRBV6-1	CASSEATGTGNTIYF	TGTGCCAGCAGTGAAGCGACAGGGACTGGAAACACCATATATTTT
NA	NA	TRBJ2-2	TRBV11-3	CASSFGLFDTGELFF	TGTGCCAGCAGCTTTGGGCTTTTCGACACCGGGGAGCTGTTTTTT
NA	TRBD1	TRBJ2-2	TRBV4-2	CASSQESRGTGRIGELFF	TGTGCCAGCAGCCAAGAATCGCGTGGGACAGGACGTATCGGGGAGCTGTTTTTT
few	NA	TRBJ1-2	TRBV7-9	CASSPDRNYGYTF	TGTGCCAGCAGCCCGGACAGAAACTATGGCTACACCTTC
NA	TRBD1	TRBJ1-6	TRBV19	CASRDRDASPLHF	TGTGCCAGCCGGGACAGAGATGCCTCACCCCTCCACTTT
NA	TRBD1	TRBJ2-7	TRBV19	CASSAPGQGIYEQYF	TGTGCCAGTAGTGCCCCGGGACAGGGGATCTACGAGCAGTACTTC
once	NA	TRBJ2-1	TRBV9	CASSARDTTGGEQFF	TGTGCCAGCAGCGCCAGAGACACCACCGGGGGTGAGCAGTTCTTC
NA	NA	TRBJ2-1	TRBV30	CAWSGQGPGEQFF	TGTGCCTGGAGTGGGCAGGGCCCCGGTGAGCAGTTCTTC
once	TRBD2	TRBJ2-7	TRBV4-3	CASSQEVGRGGSYEQYF	TGCGCCAGCAGCCAAGAAGTTGGGCGGGGGGGCTCCTACGAGCAGTACTTC
NA	NA	TRBJ2-7	TRBV30	CAWSPMDSLREQYF	TGTGCCTGGAGTCCAATGGACAGTTTGAGGGAGCAGTACTTC
NA	NA	TRBJ1-6	TRBV10-2	CASRTGYNSPLHF	TGCGCCAGCAGAACAGGGTATAATTCACCCCTCCACTTT
NA	NA	TRBJ2-3	TRBV6-5	CASSDRVVQDTQYF	TGTGCCAGCAGTGACCGGGTGGTCCAAGATACGCAGTATTTT
NA	TRBD1	TRBJ2-7	TRBV18	CASSPDYGTGGEQYF	TGTGCCAGCTCACCGGATTACGGGACAGGGGGAGAGCAGTACTTC
NA	NA	TRBJ1-2	TRBV4-3	CASSQDLNRARSVGYTF	TGCGCCAGCAGCCAAGATCTTAATCGAGCTAGAAGCGTTGGCTACACCTTC
few	TRBD2	TRBJ2-1	TRBV7-8	CASSIVGAGGEQFF	TGTGCCAGCAGCATCGTCGGGGCGGGGGGCGAGCAGTTCTTC
NA	TRBD2	TRBJ2-4	TRBV4-2	CASSQVDSGGPLNIQYF	TGTGCCAGCAGCCAAGTTGATAGCGGGGGGCCCCTTAACATTCAGTACTTC
NA	NA	TRBJ1-1	TRBV5-4	CASSAGDYTEAFF	TGTGCCAGCAGCGCCGGGGATTACACTGAAGCTTTCTTT
NA	NA	TRBJ1-2	TRBV5-4	CASSLALRGINYGYTF	TGTGCCAGCAGCTTGGCCTTACGGGGAATTAACTATGGCTACACCTTC